One and the same sample provided the 7 T cell receptor beta chains below, sequenced in a study of blood T cell repertoires in COVID-19. Produced via immunoSEQ multiplex PCR; TCRdb's table is partial and in-frame only. The table has approximately 28,000 clones, about two thirds seen once. The sequenced material came from peripheral blood. The receptors were gathered from a boy aged 2-9 years with active or convalescent COVID-19.

This chain joins TRBV24-1 and TRBJ2-1, with D tentatively TRBD2 (5 bases). The V end lost 2 bases, the J end lost 4 bases, and 20 bases lay between the germline ends. The CDR3 covers 18 residues. CDR1 is KGHDR, CDR2 SFDVKD, per germline. In DNA form, the CDR3 reads TGTGCCACCAGTGATTCCCACAGCGGCCTCCCGACGTACAATGAGCAGTTCTTC. Translation gives CATSDSHSGLPTYNEQFF.

V gene TRBV6-5 combines with J gene TRBJ1-1; D remains unclear. CDR3 length: 16 amino acids. Trimming pared 2 bases from V and 3 bases from J, leaving 16 bases between. Per germline, CDR1 MNHEY and CDR2 SVGAGI. For the CDR3, the DNA is TGTGCCAGCAGTTACACTCCTCTCGGCGGTTACACTGAAGCTTTCTTT. Protein: CASSYTPLGGYTEAFF.

The rearrangement joins TRBV7-2 to TRBJ1-5; no clear D gene. The CDR3 length is 16 residues. Germline V gene sequence: CDR1 SGHTA, CDR2 FQGNSA. V shed 1 base and J shed 2 bases, with 12 bases lying between them. CDR3 in DNA: TGTGCCAGCAGCTTAGTAGGAGGGATGGGCAATCAGCCCCAGCATTTT. Translating it yields CASSLVGGMGNQPQHF.

The chain couples TRBV19 to TRBJ1-1, with 7 bases fitting TRBD1. The CDR3 sequence is 17 residues long. Per the germline V gene, CDR1 is LNHDA and CDR2 is SQIVND (reference sequence). V was pared by 5 bases and J by 0 bases, with 12 bases of the junction left unmatched. This chain's CDR3 is CASSRRSQGFLNTEAFF. The CDR3 coding sequence is TGTGCCAGTAGTCGTCGATCACAGGGGTTTTTGAACACTGAAGCTTTCTTT.

This clone was recorded a few times. The chain carries TRBV19 and TRBJ1-6; TRBD1 might be the D (6 bases). The CDR3 loop spans 16 amino acids. The germline V gene has CDR1 LNHDA and CDR2 SQIVND (reference sequence). Deletions cut 3 bases from V and 7 bases from J, with 16 bases between. The CDR3 DNA reads TGTGCCAGTAGTATTGGACTAGGGGGGAAGAATTCACCCCTCCACTTT. Its translation: CASSIGLGGKNSPLHF.

This sequence joins TRBV28 and TRBJ1-5, with 8 bases that match TRBD1. Losses at the gene ends were 6 bases for V and 4 bases for J; bases not matched to a gene: 8. This CDR3 has 15 residues. The germline gives CDR1 MDHEN, CDR2 SYDVKM. CDR3 sequence reads: CASSERTGRNQPQHF. The DNA for the CDR3 is TGTGCCAGCAGCGAAAGGACAGGGAGGAATCAGCCCCAGCATTTT.

The rearrangement links TRBV5-1 to TRBJ2-5, with no clear D. Germline V gene lookup returns CDR1 SGHRS and CDR2 YFSETQ. Trimming took 1 base from V and 5 from J, leaving 9 bases between them. This CDR3 is 13 amino acids long. The CDR3 DNA sequence: TGCGCCAGCAGCTTGCAGGCAGGCGAGACCCAGTACTTC. Protein sequence: CASSLQAGETQYF.